This T cell receptor beta chain was retrieved from a study of blood T cell repertoires in COVID-19. Study details: PBMCs, B-cell-depleted T cells, or T cells were the source of the cDNA or gDNA that made up the material.

Per the original methods: Amplification with reference gene primers provided the estimates of nucleated cell counts. Profiling relied on immunoSEQ multiplex PCR, and the TCRdb table lists in-frame clones only, not all of them. D and trimming were read from the DNA, whereas the V and J calls and clone size are those reported in that table. The sample consists of a few hundred thousand clones, around 90% of them appearing once. The participants were between roughly 18 and 100 years old and came from some 23 US areas. Cohort assignment relied on participant-reported clinical history. The CDR3 contains 15 residues. V was trimmed by 3 bases and J by 8 bases, leaving 17 bases between them. Germline V gene lookup returns CDR1 LGHNA and CDR2 YSLEER.

The sample comprised PBMCs or T cells enriched from blood (not recorded which). The receptor was isolated from a human donor in a cohort exposed to, infected with or recovered from COVID-19 (not recorded which). The donor label of this sample is uncertain. The chain joins TRBV4-3 to TRBJ2-1, with a possible D match to TRBD2 (6 bases). The DNA of the CDR3 is TGCGCCAGCAGCCACTCCGGGACTCGGCCAGATGAGCAGTTCTTC. This gives the protein CASSHSGTRPDEQFF.